One sample yielded the 25 T cell receptor beta chains listed below, sequenced in a study of blood T cell repertoires in COVID-19. Clones were sequenced by immunoSEQ multiplex PCR, and TCRdb holds only the in-frame ones, with some missing. The table includes approximately 440,000 clones, roughly 88% detected once. The material sequenced was PBMCs or T cells enriched from blood (not recorded which). These receptors came from a man between 18 and 35 years old who had recovered from COVID-19.

V is TRBV7-2 and J is TRBJ2-2, with D possibly being TRBD1 (6 bases). V lost 4 bases and J lost 2, with 11 bases in between. The germline gives CDR1 SGHTA, CDR2 FQGNSA. This CDR3 spans 15 amino acids. The CDR3 is CASSYPGHNTGELFF. The CDR3 DNA reads as TGTGCCAGCAGCTACCCGGGACATAACACCGGGGAGCTGTTTTTT.

V usage is TRBV9 and J usage is TRBJ2-1; 11 nucleotides match TRBD2. The CDR3 is 16 amino acids. V lost 0 bases and J lost 8; bases outside the gene matches: 7. Germline CDR1 SGDLS, CDR2 YYNGEE. The CDR3 loop reads CASSVVLAGGRDEQFF. In DNA form, the CDR3 reads TGTGCCAGCAGCGTAGTGTTAGCGGGAGGGCGCGATGAGCAGTTCTTC.

This clone turned up a few times. This chain connects TRBV19 to TRBJ1-1; tentatively, D is TRBD1 (5 bases). Germline V gene data show CDR1 as LNHDA and CDR2 as SQIVND (reference sequence). The CDR3 has 13 amino acids. The V and J ends lost 3 bases and 1 base respectively, with 6 bases between them. The CDR3 here is CASSIGQNTEAFF. For the CDR3, the DNA is TGTGCCAGTAGTATCGGACAGAACACTGAAGCTTTCTTT.

This sequence joins TRBV30 and TRBJ2-1; D possibly corresponds to TRBD1 (6 bases). CDR3 size: 11 residues. V dropped 0 bases and J dropped 13 bases, with 10 bases sitting between them. Germline V gives CDR1 GTSNPN, CDR2 SVGIG (reference sequence). This chain's CDR3 is CAWSVRDTQFF. The CDR3, as DNA: TGTGCCTGGAGTGTCCGGGACACCCAGTTCTTC.

The chain carries TRBV5-6 and TRBJ1-1; TRBD1 is a possible D gene (5 bases). The CDR3 is made up of 13 amino acids. From germline, CDR1 is SGHDT and CDR2 YYEEEE. Trimming pared 2 bases from V and 3 bases from J, leaving 8 bases between. CDR3 DNA: TGTGCCAGCAGCTTCCAGGGTGACACTGAAGCTTTCTTT. It translates to CASSFQGDTEAFF.

This sequence joins TRBV2 and TRBJ2-5; D is possibly TRBD1 (6 bases). Trimming shortened V by 6 bases and J by 1 base, and 12 bases separated the two germline ends. Germline CDR1 reads SNHLY; CDR2 reads FYNNEI. The CDR3 runs 14 residues. The CDR3 protein is CASRDLDSQETQYF. The CDR3, as DNA: TGTGCCAGCAGAGACCTGGACAGCCAAGAGACCCAGTACTTC.

The rearrangement joins TRBV7-8 to TRBJ1-5; D is undetermined. Looked up from germline, CDR1 is SGHVS and CDR2 is FQNEAQ. This CDR3 spans 17 amino acids. V was trimmed by 1 base and J by 0 bases, leaving 13 bases between them. The CDR3 nucleotides are TGTGCCAGCAGCTTAGACACTTCCGGGTATAGCAATCAGCCCCAGCATTTT. Residues: CASSLDTSGYSNQPQHF. The full variable domain, in which reference TRBV7-8 and TRBJ1-5 provide the parts outside the CDR3, is GAGVSQSPRYKVAKRGQDVALRCDPISGHVSLFWYQQALGQGPEFLTYFQNEAQLDKSGLPSDRFFAERPEGSVSTLKIQRTQQEDSAVYLCASSLDTSGYSNQPQHFGDGTRLSIL.

The chain carries TRBV27 and TRBJ2-3; maybe TRBD2 (6 bases). V lost 4 bases, J lost 3 bases, and 17 bases lay in between. Germline values: CDR1 MNHEY, CDR2 SMNVEV (reference sequence). The CDR3 totals 16 residues. CDR3 in DNA: TGTGCCAGCAGTTCAGGGACTGCCGCTCGGACAGATACGCAGTATTTT. Protein sequence: CASSSGTAARTDTQYF.

The chain is built from TRBV23-1 and TRBJ1-1, with 8 bases aligning to TRBD1. TRBV23-1 is identified as an open reading frame with a role that is uncertain. V dropped 10 bases and J dropped 2; count of bases not matched to a gene: 12. CDR3 length: 15 amino acids. For the CDR3, the DNA is TGCGCCAACTCCGTTCGGGACAGGAAAAACACTGAAGCTTTCTTT. Residues: CANSVRDRKNTEAFF.

This chain uses TRBV27 with TRBJ1-2; 7 bases match TRBD1. This CDR3 is 15 amino acids long. With V trimmed by 3 bases and J by 8 bases, 12 bases remained unmatched. Germline V gene sequence: CDR1 MNHEY, CDR2 SMNVEV (reference sequence). The CDR3 DNA sequence: TGTGCCAGCAGTTTGGGGATAACAGGGGCAAGCGGCTACACCTTC. Its translation is CASSLGITGASGYTF.

This clone has more than one count but fewer than ten. The rearrangement joins TRBV14 to TRBJ2-2, with TRBD2 matching 8 bases. V trimming: 6 bases; J trimming: 2 bases; junction bases outside the gene matches: 2. This CDR3 comprises 14 residues. From germline, CDR1 is SGHDN and CDR2 FVKESK. The CDR3, as DNA: TGTGCCAGCAGACTAGCGGCTAACACCGGGGAGCTGTTTTTT. This codes for CASRLAANTGELFF.

Only one count was recorded for this clone. The chain's CDR3 is CASSSLGGNGYTF. The CDR3 DNA reads as TGTGCCAGCAGCTCCCTCGGGGGGAATGGCTACACCTTC. The V call is TRBV9, the J call TRBJ1-2, with a possible D match to TRBD1 (5 bases). Germline V gives CDR1 SGDLS, CDR2 YYNGEE. The CDR3 is 13 residues long. V lost 4 bases and J lost 6, with 13 bases in between.

CDR3 region: CASDLLAGGPNEQFF. CDR3 DNA sequence: TGTGCCAGCGACCTACTAGCGGGAGGGCCAAATGAGCAGTTCTTC. The chain is built from TRBV5-8 and TRBJ2-1; 13 bases are shared with TRBD2. V lost 7 bases, J lost 7 bases, and 8 bases stayed unmatched. Germline loops: CDR1 SGHTS, CDR2 YDEGEE. There are 15 residues in the CDR3.

This rearrangement joins TRBV2 to TRBJ2-7; 10 bases line up with TRBD2. The CDR3 has 15 residues. Germline V gives CDR1 SNHLY, CDR2 FYNNEI. Trimming at V came to 6 bases and at J to 1 base, leaving 6 bases not matched to a gene. CDR3 coding DNA: TGTGCCAGCAGGGGGGGTAGCGGGAGGTCCTACGAGCAGTACTTC. This translates into CASRGGSGRSYEQYF.

This chain links TRBV3-1 (or the pseudogene TRBV3-2) with TRBJ1-1; D perhaps matches TRBD1 (6 bases). The V end lost 0 bases, the J end lost 4 bases, and 15 bases lay between the germline ends. The germline V gene has CDR1 LGHDT and CDR2 YNNKEL (reference sequence). The CDR3 runs 16 residues. The CDR3 here is CASSQDLDSGGTEAFF. The CDR3 nucleotides are TGTGCCAGCAGCCAAGATCTGGACAGTGGGGGCACTGAAGCTTTCTTT.

In DNA form, the CDR3 reads TGCAGCCTCAGGAGGGGTCAAGAGACCCAGTACTTC. This translates into CSLRRGQETQYF. The V call is TRBV29-1, the J call TRBJ2-5; maybe TRBD2 (6 bases). The V end was cut by 8 bases, the J end by 2 bases, with 12 bases between. The CDR3 covers 12 residues. CDR1 is SQVTM, CDR2 ANQGSEA, per germline.

This clone showed up just a few times. The V call is TRBV25-1, the J call TRBJ1-2; D might be TRBD1 (5 bases). Germline V gene data show CDR1 as MGHDK and CDR2 as SYGVNS. Deletions cut 2 bases from V and 3 bases from J, with 10 bases between. This CDR3 spans 14 amino acids. As DNA, the CDR3 is TGTGCCAGCAGTGAACGGGGGACGCACTATGGCTACACCTTC. As protein: CASSERGTHYGYTF.

The rearrangement joins TRBV3-1 (or the pseudogene TRBV3-2) to TRBJ2-5; TRBD2 agrees at 8 bases. J was trimmed by 13 bases and V by 1 base; bases with no gene match: 20. The CDR3 is made up of 17 amino acids. The germline gives CDR1 LGHDT, CDR2 YNNKEL (reference sequence). The DNA of the CDR3 is TGTGCCAGCAGCCAAGGTTCAGAAGGAAAGCGGGGGTTCACGACGTACTTC. It codes for CASSQGSEGKRGFTTYF.

V is TRBV7-9 and J is TRBJ2-7, with 8 bases aligning to TRBD1. The germline gives CDR1 SEHNR, CDR2 FQNEAQ (reference sequence). The CDR3 loop spans 14 amino acids. After removal of 4 bases from V and 4 bases from J, the junction contained 6 bases not matched to a gene. DNA for the CDR3: TGTGCCAGCAGCTCAGGGGGCAGGTTATACGAGCAGTACTTC. It codes for CASSSGGRLYEQYF.

The rearrangement links TRBV2 to TRBJ1-6; no clear D. Germline CDR1 reads SNHLY; CDR2 reads FYNNEI. Trimming stripped 1 base from V and 6 bases from J, with 13 bases between. CDR3 length equals 16 residues. The CDR3: CASSEVAGPINSPLHF. CDR3 in DNA: TGTGCCAGCAGTGAAGTGGCAGGCCCGATTAATTCACCCCTCCACTTT.

The genes are TRBV13 and TRBJ1-1; 8 nucleotides match TRBD1. The V gene's germline CDR1 is PRHDT and CDR2 FYEKMQ (reference sequence). The CDR3 runs to 14 residues. Trimming at V came to 5 bases and at J to 5 bases, leaving 7 bases not matched to a gene. This chain's CDR3 is CASSPRTGKTEAFF. CDR3 DNA: TGTGCCAGCAGCCCACGGACAGGGAAAACTGAAGCTTTCTTT.

This clone was found once. The genes are TRBV3-1 (or the pseudogene TRBV3-2) and TRBJ2-7; 7 bases fit TRBD2. Germline assignment: CDR1 LGHDT and CDR2 YNNKEL (reference sequence). The CDR3 sequence is 15 residues long. V lost 1 base and J lost 1; bases outside the gene matches: 4. The CDR3 loop is CASSQASGTSYEQYF. CDR3 DNA: TGTGCCAGCAGCCAAGCCAGCGGGACGTCCTACGAGCAGTACTTC.

The V gene is TRBV19, the J gene TRBJ1-2; D remains ambiguous. Germline V gene sequence: CDR1 LNHDA, CDR2 SQIVND (reference sequence). The V gene lost 3 bases and the J gene lost 1 base, with 6 bases spanning the gap. The CDR3 contains 13 residues. CDR3 region: CASSIQINYGYTF. The CDR3 coding sequence is TGTGCCAGTAGTATTCAAATTAACTATGGCTACACCTTC.

This clone occurred once. The V call is TRBV3-1 (or the pseudogene TRBV3-2), the J call TRBJ1-2; 7 bases match TRBD1. There are 19 residues in the CDR3. Germline V gene lookup returns CDR1 LGHDT and CDR2 YNNKEL (reference sequence). Germline trimming cut 5 bases from V and 4 bases from J; bases unmatched to any gene: 22. CDR3 residues: CASSERDSAVGTPLYGYTF. CDR3 coding DNA: TGTGCCAGCAGCGAAAGGGACAGTGCGGTAGGGACACCCCTCTATGGCTACACCTTC.

The chain recombines TRBV3-1 (or the pseudogene TRBV3-2) with TRBJ2-5; 9 bases are a match to TRBD1. CDR3 size: 16 residues. From germline, CDR1 is LGHDT and CDR2 YNNKEL (reference sequence). V shed 4 bases and J 4 bases; nucleotides not matched to a gene: 10. For the CDR3, the DNA is TGTGCCAGCAGCCTTGGGCGGGGACAGGGTATAGAGACCCAGTACTTC. As protein: CASSLGRGQGIETQYF.